This TCR beta chain was identified in a study of blood T cell repertoires in COVID-19. Participants were placed into cohorts based on the clinical history they reported. Donors in Cohort 3 counted as recovered after two negative PCRs, clearance, or symptom resolution. This CDR3 spans 17 amino acids. Losses at the gene ends were 3 bases for V and 5 bases for J; bases not matched to a gene: 13. The germline gives CDR1 MDHEN, CDR2 SYDVKM. This clone was observed a few times. This table comes from immunoSEQ multiplex PCR, and its TCRdb copy is limited to in-frame clones, with some not included. The sample holds some 300,000 clones; around nine tenths are singletons and the top ten take less than 9.5%.

The TCR sequence derives from a woman under 40 who had recovered from COVID-19. The rearrangement joins TRBV28 to TRBJ1-2; 9 bases agree with TRBD1. Material for sequencing was PBMCs or T cells enriched from blood (not recorded which). DNA for the CDR3: TGTGCCAGCAGTTTCCTGCTTACAGGGGGCGCAGCGTATGGCTACACCTTC. It specifies CASSFLLTGGAAYGYTF.